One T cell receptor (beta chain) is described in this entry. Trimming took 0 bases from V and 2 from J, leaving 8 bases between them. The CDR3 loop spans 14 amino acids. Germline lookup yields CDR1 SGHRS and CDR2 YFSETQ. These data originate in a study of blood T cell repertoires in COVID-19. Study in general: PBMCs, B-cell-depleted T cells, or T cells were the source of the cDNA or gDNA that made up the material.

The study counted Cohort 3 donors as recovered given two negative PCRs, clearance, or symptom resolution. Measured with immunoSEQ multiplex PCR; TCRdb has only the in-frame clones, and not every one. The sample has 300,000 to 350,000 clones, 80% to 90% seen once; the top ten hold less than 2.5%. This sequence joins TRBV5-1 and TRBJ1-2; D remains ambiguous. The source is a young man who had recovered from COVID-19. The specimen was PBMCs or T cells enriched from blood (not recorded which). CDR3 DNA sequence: TGCGCCAGCAGCTTGGTCCCCTACAACTATGGCTACACCTTC. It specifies CASSLVPYNYGYTF.